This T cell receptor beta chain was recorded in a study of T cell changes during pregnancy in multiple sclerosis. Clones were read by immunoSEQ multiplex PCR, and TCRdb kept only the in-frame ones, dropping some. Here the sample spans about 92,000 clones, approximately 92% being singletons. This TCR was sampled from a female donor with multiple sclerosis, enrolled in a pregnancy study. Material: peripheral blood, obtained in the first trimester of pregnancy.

CDR3 nucleotides: TGCAGCGTTTCGGGGGTAGAGACCCAGTACTTC. Amino acids: CSVSGVETQYF. The chain links TRBV29-1 to TRBJ2-5, with D possibly TRBD2 on 6 matching bases. This CDR3 contains 11 residues. Trimming cost V 5 bases and J 4 bases, with 8 bases left between them. CDR1 and CDR2 from the germline V gene are SQVTM and ANQGSEA.